Sequencing of this T cell receptor (beta chain) was carried out in a study of Ad26.COV2.S vaccination and SARS-CoV-2 variants. Overall study: Vaccine-arm donor from the placebo-controlled COV1001 Ad26.COV2.S trial. Once, or twice with 56 days between doses, Ad26.COV2.S was given intramuscularly.

Data came from immunoSEQ multiplex PCR; TCRdb stores just in-frame clones and leaves some out. The table records 380,000 or so clones, approximately 90% of them present only once. General study results and limits: Possibly, TCR breadth and depth analyses underestimated total T cell responses. Compared with placebo recipients, vaccine recipients had higher spike-specific TCR breadth.

Treatment of the sample: 19 received Ad26.COV2.S at low or high dose, single or two shots; about five received placebo; per-sample allocation not given. Vaccine and placebo recipients were sampled on day 63 after the first injection. Germline values: CDR1 SGHRS, CDR2 YFSETQ. The CDR3 is 13 residues long. The V end lost 0 bases, the J end lost 7 bases, and 11 bases lay between the germline ends. Concerning this clone itself: Its cognate antigen is unknown.

The specimen comprised peripheral blood, sampled in a trial of Ad26.COV2.S vaccine versus placebo. This TCR came from a person aged 18-65 years who received the Ad26.COV2.S COVID-19 vaccine or a placebo. The chain uses TRBV5-1 and TRBJ2-7; D remains ambiguous. CDR3 residues: CASSLGPPDEQYF. CDR3 nucleotides: TGCGCCAGCAGCTTGGGTCCGCCGGATGAGCAGTACTTC.